This T cell receptor beta chain derives from a study of CD8+ T cells in alopecia areata. About the research overall: Tofacitinib administration to treated patients was oral, at 5 to 10 mg twice daily. Percentage of affected scalp area was the basis on which treated patients' severity was scored.

On this clone itself: Its matching antigen is unknown.

Overall study results and limits: Elevated clonality characterized lesional scalp relative to normal scalp, particularly in alopecia totalis/universalis. Patients showed less clear TCR sequence sharing than mice, possibly partly because of HLA diversity.

Stated treatment: oral pan-JAK inhibitor, 5-10 mg twice daily. Extracted RNA was reverse transcribed, and the resulting cDNA served as sequencing template. The table came from immunoSEQ multiplex PCR; TCRdb's copy has only in-frame clones and leaves some out. The sample has about 210,000 clones; just over 65% are singletons. Germline V lookup: CDR1 SGDLS, CDR2 YYNGEE. Trimming left V 6 bases short and J 2 bases short, with 8 bases between. This CDR3 spans 12 amino acids. The rearrangement uses TRBV9 and TRBJ1-2, with D hard to call. Sequenced material: CD4+ T cells sorted from blood, taken at week 44, from a patient treated with tofacitinib. This sequence originates from a human donor with alopecia areata. The CDR3 coding sequence is TGTGCCAGCATGTCCGCCAACTATGGCTACACCTTC. Translating it yields CASMSANYGYTF.